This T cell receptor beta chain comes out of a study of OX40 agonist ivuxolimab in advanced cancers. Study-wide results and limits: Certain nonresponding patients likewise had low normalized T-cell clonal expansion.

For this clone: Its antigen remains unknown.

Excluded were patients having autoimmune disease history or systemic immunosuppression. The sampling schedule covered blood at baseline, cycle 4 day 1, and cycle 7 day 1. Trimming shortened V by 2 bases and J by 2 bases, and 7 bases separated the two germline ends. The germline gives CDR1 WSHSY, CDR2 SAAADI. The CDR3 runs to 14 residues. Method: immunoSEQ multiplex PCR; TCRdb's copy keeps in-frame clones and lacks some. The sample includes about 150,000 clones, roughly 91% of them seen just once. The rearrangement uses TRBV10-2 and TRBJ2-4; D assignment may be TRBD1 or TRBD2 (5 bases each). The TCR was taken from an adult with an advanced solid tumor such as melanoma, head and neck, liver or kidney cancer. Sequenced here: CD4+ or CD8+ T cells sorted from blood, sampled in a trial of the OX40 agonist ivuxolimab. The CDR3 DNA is TGCGCCAGCAGTGAGGGGGGAACCAAAAACATTCAGTACTTC. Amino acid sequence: CASSEGGTKNIQYF.